Following are 8 T cell receptor beta chains from one sample sequenced in a study of high-grade serous ovarian cancer treatment subgroups. Some clones are missing from TCRdb's copy, which holds only in-frame ones; the method was immunoSEQ multiplex PCR. The sample contains some 3,900 clones, over 65% of which appear only once. Tumor samples were obtained before definitive surgery or chemotherapy. The sample comprised tumor tissue. The receptors stem from a human donor with high-grade serous ovarian cancer.

The chain joins TRBV11-2 to TRBJ2-2; 10 bases align to TRBD2. Germline V gives CDR1 SGHAT, CDR2 FQNNGV. V shed 5 bases and J 6 bases; nucleotides not matched to a gene: 9. CDR3 size: 16 residues. The CDR3 DNA follows: TGTGCCAGCAGCGTCACTAGCGGGGTTATCGCCGGGGAGCTGTTTTTT. This sequence encodes CASSVTSGVIAGELFF.

The chain uses TRBV2 and TRBJ1-2, with 9 nucleotides matching TRBD1. Germline V CDR1 and CDR2: SNHLY, FYNNEI. CDR3 length: 17 amino acids. The junction had 19 bases not matched to a gene; V was cut back by 6 bases and J by 8 bases. The CDR3 DNA follows: TGTGCCAGCAGAGCCCTGGTGGGAACAGGGGGCGCGCGGGGCTACACCTTC. This sequence encodes CASRALVGTGGARGYTF.

The DNA of the CDR3 is TGTGCCACCAGCAGAACGGACGTGGAGAATGAGCAGTTCTTC. It translates to CATSRTDVENEQFF. The chain joins TRBV15 to TRBJ2-1; D ambiguous. The germline gives CDR1 LNHNV, CDR2 YYDKDF (reference sequence). V was clipped by 2 bases and J by 7 bases, with 12 bases between them. The CDR3 consists of 14 residues.

The CDR3 DNA sequence: TGTGCCAGCTCACCACCACAGGGAAGGAACACTGAAGCTTTCTTT. This gives the protein CASSPPQGRNTEAFF. V gene TRBV18 combines with J gene TRBJ1-1, with a weak D call TRBD1 (6 bases). CDR3 size: 15 residues. Trimming took off 0 bases at V and 1 base at J, with 9 bases between the two ends. The V gene's germline CDR1 is KGHSH and CDR2 LQKENI.

Written as DNA, the CDR3 is TGTGCCAGCAGCGGAACGGGGGGGCCACCCGCCTACGAGCAGTACTTC. Translated, it gives CASSGTGGPPAYEQYF. The rearrangement uses TRBV7-2 and TRBJ2-7; 8 bases align to TRBD2. This CDR3 comprises 16 residues. Germline-derived CDR1 and CDR2 are SGHTA and FQGNSA. J gave up 2 bases and V 5 bases, and 11 bases lay outside the gene matches.

The table lists this clone with a few counts. This chain links TRBV30 with TRBJ1-2; TRBD1 agrees at 8 bases. The CDR3 has 15 amino acids. V shed 5 bases and J 5 bases; nucleotides not matched to a gene: 13. The germline V gene encodes CDR1 GTSNPN and CDR2 SVGIG (reference sequence). CDR3 nucleotides: TGTGCCTGGGGCTCACTTTACAGGGGGGGATATGGCTACACCTTC. Translating gives CAWGSLYRGGYGYTF.

This clone was counted once. This sequence joins TRBV9 and TRBJ2-1; D is uncertain. The CDR3 length is 12 residues. Trimming removed 2 bases from V and 5 bases from J, with 5 bases in between. Germline V gene data show CDR1 as SGDLS and CDR2 as YYNGEE. The CDR3 spells CASSVSHNEQFF. CDR3 nucleotides: TGTGCCAGCAGCGTGAGCCACAATGAGCAGTTCTTC.

V usage is TRBV6-1 and J usage is TRBJ1-3; D uncertain. The V gene lost 4 bases and the J gene lost 0 bases, with 16 bases spanning the gap. The CDR3 is 17 amino acids. Germline V gene data show CDR1 as MNHNS and CDR2 as SASEGT. CDR3 region: CASSGIGDLSSGNTIYF. The DNA for the CDR3 is TGTGCCAGCAGTGGCATCGGAGACCTGAGCTCTGGAAACACCATATATTTT.